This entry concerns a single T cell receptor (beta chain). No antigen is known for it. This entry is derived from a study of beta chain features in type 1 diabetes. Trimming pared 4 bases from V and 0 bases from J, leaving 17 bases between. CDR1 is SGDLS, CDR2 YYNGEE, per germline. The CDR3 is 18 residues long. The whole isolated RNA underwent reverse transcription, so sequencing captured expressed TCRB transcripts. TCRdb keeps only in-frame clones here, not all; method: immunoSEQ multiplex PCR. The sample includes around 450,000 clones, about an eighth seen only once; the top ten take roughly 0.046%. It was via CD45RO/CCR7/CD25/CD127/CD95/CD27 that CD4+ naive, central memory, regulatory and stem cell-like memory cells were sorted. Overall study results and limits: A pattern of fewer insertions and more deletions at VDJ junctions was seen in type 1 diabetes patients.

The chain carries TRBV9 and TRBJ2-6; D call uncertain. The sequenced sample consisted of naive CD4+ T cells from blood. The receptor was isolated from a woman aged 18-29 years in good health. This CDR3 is CASSHTWISRSGANVLTF. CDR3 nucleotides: TGTGCCAGCAGCCACACTTGGATCTCTCGCTCTGGGGCCAACGTCCTGACTTTC.